These 29 T cell receptor beta chains originate from one sample sequenced in a study of blood T cell repertoires in COVID-19. The table came from immunoSEQ multiplex PCR; TCRdb's copy has only in-frame clones and leaves some out. Counted here are 200,000 to 250,000 clones, over 75% occurring once; the ten biggest clones make up about 3.7%. The source material was PBMCs or T cells enriched from blood (not recorded which). These receptors originate from a woman aged 60-75 years who had recovered from COVID-19.

V is TRBV7-8 and J is TRBJ2-6; the match to TRBD1 covers 7 bases. This CDR3 spans 15 amino acids. V was clipped by 6 bases and J by 2 bases; unmatched bases: 4. CDR1 SGHVS and CDR2 FQNEAQ come from the germline V gene. CDR3 sequence: CASSRGGAGANVLTF. CDR3 bases: TGTGCCAGCAGTCGAGGGGGCGCTGGGGCCAACGTCCTGACTTTC.

The rearrangement links TRBV2 to TRBJ1-1; D gene ambiguous. CDR1 is SNHLY, CDR2 FYNNEI, per germline. This CDR3 has 14 residues. V was cut by 7 bases and J by 0 bases, with 12 bases left in between. The CDR3 bases are TGTGCCAGCAAGCCGGGTTTTATGAACACTGAAGCTTTCTTT. Protein sequence: CASKPGFMNTEAFF.

This clone showed up just once. The chain is built from TRBV11-1 and TRBJ2-1; a possible D gene is TRBD1 (6 bases). Trimming removed 1 base at V and 4 bases at J, with 11 bases between. This CDR3 has 15 residues. The germline V gene encodes CDR1 SGHAT and CDR2 FQDESV (reference sequence). Written as DNA, the CDR3 is TGTGCCAGCAGCTTAGAGGGGGTAGAATACAATGAGCAGTTCTTC. Translating it yields CASSLEGVEYNEQFF.

The chain employs TRBV19 and TRBJ1-5; no clear D. V lost 1 base to trimming and J lost 1 base, with 8 bases between them. CDR1 is LNHDA, CDR2 SQIVND, per germline (reference sequence). CDR3 size: 15 residues. CDR3 amino acids: CASSIGRVSNQPQHF. The CDR3 nucleotides read TGTGCCAGTAGTATAGGGAGGGTAAGCAATCAGCCCCAGCATTTT. The whole variable domain, filled in from reference TRBV19 and TRBJ1-5, reads DGGITQSPKYLFRKEGQNVTLSCEQNLNHDAMYWYRQDPGQGLRLIYYSQIVNDFQKGDIAEGYSVSREKKESFPLTVTSAQKNPTAFYLCASSIGRVSNQPQHFGDGTRLSIL.

V is TRBV7-2 and J is TRBJ2-3, with TRBD2 identical over 9 bases. This CDR3 spans 15 amino acids. CDR1 is SGHTA and CDR2 is FQGNSA in the germline V gene. V was clipped by 1 base and J by 4 bases; unmatched bases: 3. The CDR3 DNA reads as TGTGCCAGCAGCTTAGGAGCGGGGGGAGCAGATACGCAGTATTTT. It yields the protein CASSLGAGGADTQYF.

V gene TRBV6-8 combines with J gene TRBJ1-5; D is uncertain. This CDR3 region has 15 residues. Trimming pared 6 bases from V and 1 base from J, leaving 13 bases between. The germline CDR1 and CDR2 sequences are MNHGY and SAAAGT. CDR3 protein: CASSTTPNSNQPQHF. The CDR3 DNA sequence: TGTGCCAGCAGCACGACACCAAACAGCAATCAGCCCCAGCATTTT.

The rearrangement uses TRBV18 and TRBJ2-5; D gene unclear. Trimming took 2 bases from V and 5 from J, leaving 12 bases between them. The CDR3 is 14 amino acids. Germline CDR1 and CDR2: KGHSH and LQKENI. The DNA of the CDR3 is TGTGCCAGCTCACCAACCGCGGAGAGGGAGACCCAGTACTTC. It is translated as CASSPTAERETQYF. The full variable domain, with the rest looked up from reference TRBV18 and TRBJ2-5, is NAGVMQNPRHLVRRRGQEARLRCSPMKGHSHVYWYRQLPEEGLKFMVYLQKENIIDESGMPKERFSAEFPKEGPSILRIQQVVRGDSAAYFCASSPTAERETQYFGPGTRLLVL.

The CDR3 DNA reads as TGCGCCAGCAGCTTGGAAGGTTGGAGCCAGCCCCAGCATTTT. Amino acid sequence: CASSLEGWSQPQHF. The chain carries TRBV5-1 and TRBJ1-5, with D hard to call. Trimming took off 0 bases at V and 7 bases at J, with 11 bases between the two ends. The CDR3 is 14 residues long. Germline CDR1 reads SGHRS; CDR2 reads YFSETQ.

This chain links TRBV24-1 with TRBJ2-2; D is unresolved. The CDR3 runs 14 residues. Per germline, CDR1 KGHDR and CDR2 SFDVKD. V gave up 4 bases and J gave up 1 base, with 6 bases separating them. The CDR3 region is CATSDRENTGELFF. CDR3 nucleotides: TGTGCCACCAGTGACCGAGAGAACACCGGGGAGCTGTTTTTT.

V usage is TRBV19 and J usage is TRBJ2-7, with TRBD1 matching 7 bases. This CDR3 contains 13 residues. V gave up 3 bases and J gave up 3 bases; unmatched junction bases: 2. Germline V gene lookup returns CDR1 LNHDA and CDR2 SQIVND (reference sequence). This CDR3 reads CASSMTGNYEQYF. The CDR3 DNA reads as TGTGCCAGTAGTATGACAGGGAACTACGAGCAGTACTTC.

V is TRBV7-8 and J is TRBJ2-2, with 7 bases identical to TRBD2. Germline V gene data show CDR1 as SGHVS and CDR2 as FQNEAQ. The CDR3 loop spans 17 amino acids. The V segment lost 5 bases and the J segment 2 bases; nucleotides outside the gene matches: 11. CDR3 nucleotides: TGTGCCAGCAGCCCTCGCGCGGGGGACCTAAACACCGGGGAGCTGTTTTTT. Translated, it gives CASSPRAGDLNTGELFF. The variable domain in full, completed from reference TRBV7-8 and TRBJ2-2, reads GAGVSQSPRYKVAKRGQDVALRCDPISGHVSLFWYQQALGQGPEFLTYFQNEAQLDKSGLPSDRFFAERPEGSVSTLKIQRTQQEDSAVYLCASSPRAGDLNTGELFFGEGSRLTVL.

CDR3 bases: TGTGCCAGCAGCTTAGGTGGACAGCTAAGGAATTCACCCCTCCACTTT. It encodes CASSLGGQLRNSPLHF. This chain connects TRBV27 to TRBJ1-6; D is perhaps TRBD1 (6 bases). The CDR3 runs 16 residues. Germline V lookup: CDR1 MNHEY, CDR2 SMNVEV (reference sequence). Trimming shortened V by 6 bases and J by 7 bases, and 19 bases separated the two germline ends.

This clone was detected only once. This rearrangement joins TRBV7-9 to TRBJ2-1; no firm D call. V was trimmed by 10 bases and J by 2 bases, leaving 18 bases between them. This CDR3 has 15 residues. Looked up from germline, CDR1 is SEHNR and CDR2 is FQNEAQ (reference sequence). For the CDR3, the DNA is TGTGCCACCCGTGCTTTTGTGAGGACCTACAATGAGCAGTTCTTC. Its translation is CATRAFVRTYNEQFF.

For the CDR3, the DNA is TGCGCCAGCAGCCAAGATCATAATGAAAAACTGTTTTTT. It codes for CASSQDHNEKLFF. The chain uses TRBV4-3 and TRBJ1-4; D is uncertain. Deletions cut 0 bases from V and 4 bases from J, with 3 bases between. Per germline, CDR1 LGHNA and CDR2 YSLEER. This CDR3 contains 13 residues.

This chain uses TRBV29-1 with TRBJ2-7; 13 positions match TRBD2. The CDR3 contains 13 residues. Germline V lookup: CDR1 SQVTM, CDR2 ANQGSEA. CDR3 bases: TGCAGAGTACTAGCGGGAGGGCCCTACGAGCAGTACTTC. It is translated as CRVLAGGPYEQYF.

The sample holds a few counts of this clone. The V call is TRBV5-6, the J call TRBJ1-4; TRBD1 aligns across 8 bases. With 2 bases clipped from V and 7 bases from J, the junction kept 7 bases outside the gene matches. CDR3 length: 15 amino acids. The germline CDR1 and CDR2 sequences are SGHDT and YYEEEE. CDR3 nucleotides: TGTGCCAGCAGCTTAAGGCAGGGGGCTTTTGAAAAACTGTTTTTT. Translated, it gives CASSLRQGAFEKLFF.

The chain employs TRBV20-1 and TRBJ2-1, with D perhaps TRBD2 (6 bases). V was shortened by 3 bases and J by 7 bases, with 22 bases between the two germline ends. Germline-derived CDR1 and CDR2 are DFQATT and SNEGSKA (reference sequence). The CDR3 is made up of 16 amino acids. CDR3 DNA: TGCAGTGCTAGTCCTCATAGCGGAGCCATTTGGAATGAGCAGTTCTTC. Translating gives CSASPHSGAIWNEQFF.

The rearrangement uses TRBV6-5 and TRBJ2-1; 7 bases are a match to TRBD1. Germline trimming cut 6 bases from V and 7 bases from J; bases unmatched to any gene: 9. Looked up from germline, CDR1 is MNHEY and CDR2 is SVGAGI. There are 14 residues in the CDR3. CDR3 amino acids: CASRGVGGGNEQFF. As DNA, the CDR3 is TGTGCCAGCAGAGGGGTAGGGGGCGGGAATGAGCAGTTCTTC.

Concerning this clone: Different DNA sequences within this sample yield the same CDR3. This chain links TRBV18 with TRBJ2-5; TRBD2 aligns across 8 bases. The CDR3 sequence is 15 residues long. Germline-derived CDR1 and CDR2 are KGHSH and LQKENI. Unmatched junction bases numbered 3, after V lost 2 bases and J lost 1 base. The CDR3 is CASSPGGGLQETQYF. In DNA, the CDR3 is TGTGCCAGCTCACCAGGCGGGGGGCTCCAAGAGACCCAGTACTTC.

V gene TRBV7-9 combines with J gene TRBJ2-2, with 7 nucleotides matching TRBD1. CDR1 is SEHNR and CDR2 is FQNEAQ in the germline V gene (reference sequence). This CDR3 region has 14 residues. The V segment lost 8 bases and the J segment 6 bases; nucleotides outside the gene matches: 9. CDR3 protein: CASVIGQVAGELFF. The CDR3, as DNA: TGTGCCAGCGTGATCGGACAGGTCGCCGGGGAGCTGTTTTTT.

This clone was detected only a few times. The gene calls are TRBV7-9 and TRBJ2-1, with a tentative D call TRBD2 (5 bases). Germline V gene data show CDR1 as SEHNR and CDR2 as FQNEAQ (reference sequence). The V gene lost 6 bases and the J gene lost 1 base, with 13 bases spanning the gap. The CDR3 is made up of 15 amino acids. The CDR3 nucleotides read TGTGCCAGCAGACCCCCGGGGTTATCCTACAATGAGCAGTTCTTC. It codes for CASRPPGLSYNEQFF.

In its sample, this clone was seen many times. The genes are TRBV4-1 and TRBJ2-1; D may be TRBD2 (6 bases). Germline lookup yields CDR1 MGHRA and CDR2 YSYEKL. The CDR3 consists of 16 residues. Trimming removed 3 bases at V and 3 bases at J, with 15 bases between. The CDR3: CASSHPGGLLYNEQFF. The CDR3 region has the DNA TGCGCCAGCAGCCATCCCGGGGGACTTCTCTACAATGAGCAGTTCTTC.

V usage is TRBV6-6 and J usage is TRBJ1-2; 8 positions agree with TRBD1. This CDR3 is 12 amino acids long. V lost 9 bases and J lost 4; bases outside the gene matches: 4. The germline V gene encodes CDR1 MNHNY and CDR2 SVGAGI (reference sequence). The CDR3 here is CASNRGAYGYTF. CDR3 nucleotides: TGTGCCAGTAACAGGGGGGCCTATGGCTACACCTTC.

The chain combines TRBV3-1 (or the pseudogene TRBV3-2) with TRBJ1-2; 12 bases align to TRBD1. The V gene end was trimmed by 5 bases and the J gene end by 4 bases; junction bases not matched to a gene: 5. This CDR3 has 15 residues. Germline-derived CDR1 and CDR2 are LGHDT and YNNKEL (reference sequence). The CDR3 protein is CASSWGQGAGYGYTF. The CDR3 DNA is TGTGCCAGCAGCTGGGGACAGGGGGCAGGCTATGGCTACACCTTC.

This clone was found a few times. This chain links TRBV3-1 (or the pseudogene TRBV3-2) with TRBJ2-7; TRBD1 is a possible D gene (5 bases). The CDR3 consists of 11 residues. The germline gives CDR1 LGHDT, CDR2 YNNKEL (reference sequence). The ends were cut back, 2 bases at V and 7 bases at J, with 6 bases in the middle. This CDR3 is CASSQKGEQYF. In nucleotides, the CDR3 is TGTGCCAGCAGCCAAAAGGGGGAGCAGTACTTC.

The rearrangement joins TRBV5-1 to TRBJ2-7, with TRBD2 identical over 11 bases. In germline, CDR1 is SGHRS, CDR2 YFSETQ. The CDR3 runs to 18 residues. Germline trimming cut 0 bases from V and 2 bases from J; bases unmatched to any gene: 10. As DNA, the CDR3 is TGCGCCAGCAGCTTGGGACTAGCGGGATTTTCAGGAACCTACGAGCAGTACTTC. The encoded protein is CASSLGLAGFSGTYEQYF. The complete variable domain, with remaining parts taken from reference TRBV5-1 and TRBJ2-7, reads KAGVTQTPRYLIKTRGQQVTLSCSPISGHRSVSWYQQTPGQGLQFLFEYFSETQRNKGNFPGRFSGRQFSNSRSEMNVSTLELGDSALYLCASSLGLAGFSGTYEQYFGPGTRLTVT.

The chain is built from TRBV19 and TRBJ1-5; unclear D gene. V was pared by 5 bases and J by 3 bases, with 26 bases between. The CDR3 spans 19 residues. The V gene's germline CDR1 is LNHDA and CDR2 SQIVND (reference sequence). CDR3 sequence reads: CASSPSVGGTWPHNQPQHF. As DNA, the CDR3 is TGTGCCAGTAGTCCCAGCGTCGGCGGCACCTGGCCTCACAATCAGCCCCAGCATTTT.

The rearrangement uses TRBV4-3 and TRBJ2-2; TRBD2 matches at 8 bases. V was clipped by 4 bases and J by 2 bases; unmatched bases: 6. Germline V CDR1 and CDR2: LGHNA, YSLEER. The CDR3 spans 16 residues. Written as DNA, the CDR3 is TGCGCCAGCAGCCGCGGGGCGGGGGGTAACACCGGGGAGCTGTTTTTT. Its protein is CASSRGAGGNTGELFF.

The chain recombines TRBV6-5 with TRBJ1-2; a weak D match, TRBD1 (5 bases). Germline V gene data show CDR1 as MNHEY and CDR2 as SVGAGI. V lost 2 bases, J lost 8 bases, and 15 bases lay in between. This CDR3 is built from 14 residues. The CDR3 reads CASSYGERGGGYTF. CDR3 nucleotide sequence: TGTGCCAGCAGTTACGGGGAGAGGGGAGGCGGCTACACCTTC.